The present T cell receptor beta chain was sequenced within a study of tumor-infiltrating lymphocytes in primary liver carcinoma. Study-level results: Reduced overlap was seen in tumor-adjacent and tumor-blood pairs versus tumor region pairs.

This clonotype is labeled as medium-sized. Its antigen is undetermined. The input was approximately 500 ng total RNA; TCR beta cDNA was made from it with a constant-region primer. Three nested multiplex PCR rounds, a slightly modified ARM-PCR, produced the libraries for TCR beta. The study ran its first two PCR rounds for roughly 11 cycles each, using TRBV1-TRBV30 forward primers and a C-beta reverse primer. Each CDR3 protein is one row after TCRdb ran MiXCR on the multiplex PCR reads. The table shows approximately 110,000 distinct CDR3 sequences, with around 64% occurring only once. Co-extraction yielded RNA and DNA from about 20-30 mg of unsorted bulk tissue. Germline V gene lookup returns CDR1 SGHAT and CDR2 FQNNGV. The CDR3 totals 15 residues. The V gene end was trimmed by 7 bases and the J gene end by 6 bases; junction bases not matched to a gene: 11.

This rearrangement joins TRBV11-2 to TRBJ2-1; 8 bases align to TRBD2. Sequencing was done on a sample of liver tumor tissue from sampling region 3. Subset meaning: tumor region T3, left-lateral pole. The clonotype comes from a woman aged 60-75 years with primary liver carcinoma and hepatitis B virus infection. CDR3 DNA: TGTGCCAGCACCGTGGGGGCGGGAGGTGTCAATGAGCAGTTCTTC. Its translation: CASTVGAGGVNEQFF. The entire variable domain, with the rest obtained from reference TRBV11-2 and TRBJ2-1, is as follows: EAGVAQSPRYKIIEKRQSVAFWCNPISGHATLYWYQQILGQGPKLLIQFQNNGVVDDSQLPKDRFSAERLKGVDSTLKIQPAKLEDSAVYLCASTVGAGGVNEQFFGPGTRLTVL.